This TCR beta chain comes out of a study of T cells expressing NK-cell markers. Study background: It was from sorted CD3+CD56+NKG2C+, CD3+CD56+NKG2C- and CD3+CD56-NKG2C+ T cells that TCR beta repertoires came.

Using the 5' RACE reads, TCRdb records one entry per CDR3 protein without DNA. This sample's table has roughly 390,000 distinct CDR3 sequences. Per germline, CDR1 ENHRY and CDR2 SYGVKD. This CDR3 spans 14 amino acids. The sequence was obtained from a man between 18 and 69 years old in good health. The chain links TRBV10-3 to TRBJ2-3. What was sequenced was blood T cells: a sorted CD56 or NKG2C T cell subset, CD4+ or CD8+ T cells, or bulk PBMC T cells (not recorded which). The CDR3 protein is CATQTSQHTDTQYF.